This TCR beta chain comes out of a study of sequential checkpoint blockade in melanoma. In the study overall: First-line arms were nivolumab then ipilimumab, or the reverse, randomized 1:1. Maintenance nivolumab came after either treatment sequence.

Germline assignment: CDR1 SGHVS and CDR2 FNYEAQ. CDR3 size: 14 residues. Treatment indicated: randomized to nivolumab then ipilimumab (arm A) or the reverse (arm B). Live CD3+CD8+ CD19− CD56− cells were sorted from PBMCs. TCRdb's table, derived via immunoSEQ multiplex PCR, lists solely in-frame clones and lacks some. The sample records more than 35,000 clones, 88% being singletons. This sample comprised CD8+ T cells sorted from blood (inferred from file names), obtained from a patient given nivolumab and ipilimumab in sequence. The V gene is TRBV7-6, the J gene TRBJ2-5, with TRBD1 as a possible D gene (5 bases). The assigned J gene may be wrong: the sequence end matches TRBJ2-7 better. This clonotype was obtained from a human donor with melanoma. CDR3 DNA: TGTGCCAGCAGCCGAGCCGGGCAGGGCTACGAGCAGTACTTC. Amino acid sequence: CASSRAGQGYEQYF.